This TCR beta chain was obtained from a study of cytomegalovirus exposure and HLA in healthy donors. Study-level background: Within an early data release were about 85 million unique TCRs drawn from HLA-typed donors.

PCR employed 60 Vbeta and 13 Jbeta primers. The table came from immunoSEQ multiplex PCR; TCRdb's copy has only in-frame clones and leaves some out. The data hold some 120,000 clones, with approximately 80% observed a single time. Per germline, CDR1 MDHEN and CDR2 SYDVKM. The CDR3 loop spans 17 amino acids. V was clipped by 8 bases and J by 5 bases; unmatched bases: 16. Study-wide results and limits: The study put roughly 160 TCR beta chains on its list as cytomegalovirus-associated. The likely origin of a cluster of highly shared sequence variants was a sequencing artifact. Sequences of the TCR beta chain were said to predict the HLA-A and HLA-B alleles of most subjects accurately.

With respect to this clone: Its antigen is unidentified.

The sample was PBMCs. The J gene is TRBJ2-3, the V gene TRBV28; 10 bases agree with TRBD1. The receptor's source is a man aged 25 to 40 in good health and CMV-seropositive. The CDR3 here is CASLSPLTGGAIDTQYF. CDR3 in DNA: TGTGCCAGCTTATCACCTCTGACAGGGGGCGCGATAGATACGCAGTATTTT.